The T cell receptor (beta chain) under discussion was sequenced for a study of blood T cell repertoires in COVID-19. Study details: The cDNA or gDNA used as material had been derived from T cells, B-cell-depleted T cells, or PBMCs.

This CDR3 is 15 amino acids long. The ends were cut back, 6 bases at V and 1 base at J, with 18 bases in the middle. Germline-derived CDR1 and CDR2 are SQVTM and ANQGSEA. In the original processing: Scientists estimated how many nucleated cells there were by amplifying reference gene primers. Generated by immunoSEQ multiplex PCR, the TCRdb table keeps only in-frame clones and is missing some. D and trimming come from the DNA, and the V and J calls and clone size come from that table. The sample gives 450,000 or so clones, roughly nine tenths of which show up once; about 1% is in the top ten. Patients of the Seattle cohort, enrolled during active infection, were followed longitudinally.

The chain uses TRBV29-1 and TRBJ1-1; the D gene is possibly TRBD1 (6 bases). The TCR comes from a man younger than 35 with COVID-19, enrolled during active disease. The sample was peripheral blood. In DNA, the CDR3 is TGCAGCGTCCGACGAGGGGGGGCGCAGAACACTGAAGCTTTCTTT. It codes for CSVRRGGAQNTEAFF.